A selection of T cell receptor beta chains follows, all from one sample in a study of early T cells in non-severe SARS-CoV-2 infection. TCRdb fed the 5' RACE reads into MiXCR, producing one record per CDR3 protein. The table includes some 30,000 distinct CDR3 sequences, less than 6.5% detected once. The specimen was whole blood. Every receptor here comes from an adult who was a healthcare worker with PCR-confirmed SARS-CoV-2 infection or an uninfected control (not recorded which). Each CDR3 is given with its conserved first and last residue. The order of the fields is J gene, V gene, D gene, clone size, CDR3 DNA, CDR3 protein. A D gene is named only where the DNA matches it firmly. Size is stated for part of the rows, as once, few or many counts, or as a class when the clone is expanded.

>TRBJ2-5|TRBV29-1|TRBD2|.
TGCAGCGTCACCGGACTAGCGGGAGTGGGGGAGACCCAGTACTTC
CSVTGLAGVGETQYF
>TRBJ1-1|TRBV29-1|.|many
TGCAGCGTTCAGAGGGAGGTCACTGAAGCTTTCTTT
CSVQREVTEAFF
>TRBJ1-1|TRBV6-2/TRBV6-3|.|many
TGTGCCAGCAGTTTGGGACAGAACACTGAAGCTTTCTTT
CASSLGQNTEAFF
>TRBJ2-3|TRBV20-1|.|many
TGCAGTGCTAGAGTGGGCGGGAACACAGATACGCAGTATTTT
CSARVGGNTDTQYF
>TRBJ1-5|TRBV7-3|.|few
TGTGCCAGCAGCTTAAATCCAGGCCAGCCCCAGCATTTT
CASSLNPGQPQHF
>TRBJ1-1|TRBV6-5|.|many
TGTGCCAGCAGTTACTCTACAGCGGACACTGAAGCTTTCTTT
CASSYSTADTEAFF
>TRBJ2-1|TRBV7-2|TRBD2|many
TGTGCCAGCAGCTGGGGTCGGATAGCGGGAGGCCTCTACAATGAGCAGTTCTTC
CASSWGRIAGGLYNEQFF
>TRBJ1-1|TRBV5-1|TRBD1|many
TGCGCCAGCAGCGGCGGACAGGGCATATATGACCCTGAAGCTTTCTTT
CASSGGQGIYDPEAFF
>TRBJ2-7|TRBV6-5|.|few
TGTGCCAGCAGTTACTCTAGTATCCCGTGGGAGCAGTACTTC
CASSYSSIPWEQYF
>TRBJ2-7|TRBV7-2|.|many
TGTGCCAGCAGCTTAGTGTCTTCCCTAGCCTACGAGCAGTACTTC
CASSLVSSLAYEQYF
>TRBJ2-7|TRBV5-1|TRBD2|many
TGCGCCAGCAGCTTGGTTCCTAGCGGGAGTTACGAGCAGTACTTC
CASSLVPSGSYEQYF
>TRBJ2-7|TRBV7-2|.|few
TGTGCCAGCAGCTCGAGACAGTCAGCCGGCGAGCAGTACTTC
CASSSRQSAGEQYF
>TRBJ2-3|TRBV29-1|.|many
TGCAGCGAGAGAGAGAATCTCGGGGATACGCAGTATTTT
CSERENLGDTQYF
>TRBJ2-1|TRBV7-9|TRBD2|many
TGTGCCAGCAGTTCATCAGGGAGGGGCTACAATGAGCAGTTCTTC
CASSSSGRGYNEQFF
>TRBJ1-2|TRBV29-1|TRBD1|many
TGCAGCGTTGGGACAGGGGAAGGCTATGGCTACACCTTC
CSVGTGEGYGYTF
>TRBJ2-7|TRBV20-1|TRBD1|many
TGCAGTGCTACCCCTCAGGGGACAGGGGGCTACGAGCAGTACTTC
CSATPQGTGGYEQYF
>TRBJ2-5|TRBV10-2|.|many
TGCGCCAGCAGTGTCGGGGGAGAGGGGCAAGAGACCCAGTACTTC
CASSVGGEGQETQYF
>TRBJ2-7|TRBV20-1|.|many
TGCAGTGCAAGCACTAGTGGTGAGCACGAGCAGTACTTC
CSASTSGEHEQYF
>TRBJ1-2|TRBV15|.|few
TGTGCCACCAGCAGGGGGGGTAACTATGGCTACACCTTC
CATSRGGNYGYTF
>TRBJ2-1|TRBV4-3|.|many
TGCGCCAGCAGCCAAGATTTAATGAGGAGCGATGAGCAGTTCTTC
CASSQDLMRSDEQFF
>TRBJ2-7|TRBV12-3/TRBV12-4|.|many
TGTGCCAGCAGTTCGCCCAGCGTAGGGGACTACGAGCAGTACTTC
CASSSPSVGDYEQYF
>TRBJ2-5|TRBV7-8|TRBD2|many
TGTGCCAGCAGCTCGAACCCCACTAGAGGGGAGCGGGAGGAAAAGACCCAGTACTTC
CASSSNPTRGEREEKTQYF
>TRBJ2-5|TRBV20-1|TRBD2|few
TGCAGTGCTAGCGGGAGGGCCGATGAGACCCAGTACTTC
CSASGRADETQYF
>TRBJ2-4|TRBV20-1|TRBD2|few
TGCAGTGAGAAGGGTAGCGGGAAGGACATTCAGTACTTC
CSEKGSGKDIQYF
>TRBJ2-1|TRBV29-1|TRBD1|many
TGCAGCGTCTGGGACAGGAACAATGAGCAGTTCTTC
CSVWDRNNEQFF
>TRBJ2-5|TRBV20-1|TRBD2|many
TGCAGTGCTAGAGATCCCCCAGCGGGAGGGCCCCCCTCGCGAGAGACCCAGTACTTC
CSARDPPAGGPPSRETQYF
>TRBJ2-5|TRBV18|.|many
TGTGCCAGCTCACCAGGGCGGGCCAGAGCGTTAGCAGAGACCCAGTACTTC
CASSPGRARALAETQYF
>TRBJ2-7|TRBV6-5|.|.
TGTGCCAGCAGGGGGTCTATTTGGTCCTACGAGCAGTACTTC
CASRGSIWSYEQYF
>TRBJ2-2|TRBV20-1|.|many
TGCAGTGCTAGTCGGCATCAGGGGTCCGGGGAGCTGTTTTTT
CSASRHQGSGELFF
>TRBJ1-2|TRBV4-2|TRBD1|many
TGTGCCAGCAGCCAAGGAGACAGGGGAGGCGGCTATGGCTACACCTTC
CASSQGDRGGGYGYTF
>TRBJ2-2|TRBV7-2|TRBD1|.
TGTGCCAGCAGCTTAGGGACAGGGACCACCGGGGAGCTGTTTTTT
CASSLGTGTTGELFF
>TRBJ2-2|TRBV20-1|.|many
TGCAGTGCTAGGGTACAGTCGGCAGGGGACACCGGGGAGCTGTTTTTT
CSARVQSAGDTGELFF
>TRBJ2-7|TRBV15|.|many
TGTGCCACCAGCTCCCATAGCATCGGGTCGTCCTTCTACGAGCAGTACTTC
CATSSHSIGSSFYEQYF
>TRBJ2-5|TRBV2|.|.
TGTGCCAGCAGTGATATTGAAGAGACCCAGTACTTC
CASSDIEETQYF
>TRBJ2-7|TRBV10-3|TRBD2|few
TGTGCCATCAGTGACCCACTAGCGTCTAGCTCCTACGAGCAGTACTTC
CAISDPLASSSYEQYF
>TRBJ2-3|TRBV7-2|.|few
TGTGCCAGCACCCGGAGATCAGATACGCAGTATTTT
CASTRRSDTQYF
>TRBJ2-3|TRBV28|.|many
TGTGCCAGCAGTGTGCTAGCAGACGCGAAGGGCACAGATACGCAGTATTTT
CASSVLADAKGTDTQYF
>TRBJ1-5|TRBV19|TRBD1|medium-sized
TGTGCCAGTAGTGTCGGGACAGATAGCAATCAGCCCCAGCATTTT
CASSVGTDSNQPQHF
>TRBJ2-7|TRBV27|TRBD1|few
TGTGCCAGCACCACTTTCCTTGGACAGGGGGCTTTCGAGCAGTACTTC
CASTTFLGQGAFEQYF
>TRBJ2-3|TRBV7-2|TRBD2|.
TGTGCCAGCATCCCGGCGGGACTAGCGGGAGATACGCAGTATTTT
CASIPAGLAGDTQYF
>TRBJ1-1|TRBV12-3/TRBV12-4|.|many
TGTGCCAGCAGTTTCGACAGACTGAACACTGAAGCTTTCTTT
CASSFDRLNTEAFF
>TRBJ2-1|TRBV7-6|TRBD1|many
TGTGCCAGCAGCTTCGGACAGGGGAATGAGCAGTTCTTC
CASSFGQGNEQFF